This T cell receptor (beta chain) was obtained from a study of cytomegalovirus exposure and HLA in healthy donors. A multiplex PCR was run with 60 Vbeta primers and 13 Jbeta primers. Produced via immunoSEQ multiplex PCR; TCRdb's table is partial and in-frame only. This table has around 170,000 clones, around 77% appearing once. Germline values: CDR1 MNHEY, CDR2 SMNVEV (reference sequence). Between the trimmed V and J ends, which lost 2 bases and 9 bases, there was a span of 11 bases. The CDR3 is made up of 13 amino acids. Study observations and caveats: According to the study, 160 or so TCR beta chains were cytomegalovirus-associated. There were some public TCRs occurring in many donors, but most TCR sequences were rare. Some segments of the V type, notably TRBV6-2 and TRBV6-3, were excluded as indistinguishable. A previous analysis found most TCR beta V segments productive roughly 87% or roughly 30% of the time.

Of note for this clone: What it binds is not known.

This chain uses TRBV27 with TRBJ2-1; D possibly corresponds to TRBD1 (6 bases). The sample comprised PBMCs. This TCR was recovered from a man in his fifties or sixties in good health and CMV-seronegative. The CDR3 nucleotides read TGTGCCAGCAGTTTACAGGGGATTAGTGAGCAGTTCTTC. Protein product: CASSLQGISEQFF.